Listed here are 7 T cell receptor beta chains from one sample, sequenced in a study of T cells in Graves' hyperthyroidism and ophthalmopathy. RNA transcripts provided the source from which TCR beta CDR3 regions were amplified. During a first-round RT-PCR of the TCR CDR3, the HTBI primer set was used. TCRdb re-analysed the multiplex PCR reads in MiXCR, keeping a single row per CDR3 protein. The sample contains around 280,000 distinct CDR3 sequences, about 14% of which appear only once. Sample: blood. These receptor sequences come from a woman in her thirties with Graves' hyperthyroidism that later progressed to Graves' ophthalmopathy.

This clonotype has more than one count but fewer than ten. The V gene is TRBV7-9, the J gene TRBJ2-2; D possibly corresponds to TRBD2 (6 bases). Germline V gives CDR1 SEHNR, CDR2 FQNEAQ (reference sequence). The CDR3 contains 15 residues. Trimming cost V 5 bases and J 6 bases, with 16 bases left between them. As DNA, the CDR3 is TGTGCCAGCAGCCCGTTGGGGGGATTCTCCGGGGAGCTGTTTTTT. This codes for CASSPLGGFSGELFF.

This clonotype was detected many times. This chain uses TRBV29-1 with TRBJ2-1; 11 positions agree with TRBD2. The J segment lost 4 bases and the V segment lost 7 bases, leaving 3 bases of the junction unmatched. CDR3 length: 13 amino acids. Looked up from germline, CDR1 is SQVTM and CDR2 is ANQGSEA. CDR3 in DNA: TGCAGCGGAAGGACTAGCGGGTACAATGAGCAGTTCTTC. It yields the protein CSGRTSGYNEQFF.

This clonotype appeared many times. The rearrangement links TRBV3-1 to TRBJ2-7; maybe TRBD2 (6 bases). Trimming took 8 bases from V and 2 from J, leaving 16 bases between them. The germline CDR1 and CDR2 sequences are LGHDT and YNNKEL (reference sequence). The CDR3 runs 14 residues. The chain's CDR3 is CASGDSGSAYEQYF. DNA for the CDR3: TGTGCCAGCGGTGATAGCGGTTCCGCCTACGAGCAGTACTTC.

This clonotype was found many times. The gene calls are TRBV28 and TRBJ1-2; 7 bases agree with TRBD1. Looked up from germline, CDR1 is MDHEN and CDR2 is SYDVKM. The V gene end was trimmed by 5 bases and the J gene end by 4 bases; junction bases not matched to a gene: 4. The CDR3 has 13 amino acids. DNA for the CDR3: TGTGCCAGCAGTGGGGACAGACCCTATGGCTACACCTTC. Its translation is CASSGDRPYGYTF.

This clonotype was seen many times. The rearrangement links TRBV2 to TRBJ1-3, with no clear D. Germline-derived CDR1 and CDR2 are SNHLY and FYNNEI. This CDR3 is 15 amino acids long. Trimming removed 6 bases at V and 0 bases at J, with 12 bases between. DNA for the CDR3: TGTGCCAGCAGAATCGGGGTTAGCTCTGGAAACACCATATATTTT. Translating gives CASRIGVSSGNTIYF.

This clonotype was counted ten times or more. This chain links TRBV11-3 with TRBJ2-3; D not resolved. The CDR3 runs 14 residues. Trimming took 3 bases from V and 2 from J, leaving 9 bases between them. Germline V gene data show CDR1 as SGHNT and CDR2 as YENEEA. The CDR3 sequence: CASSLGRITDTQYF. CDR3 nucleotides: TGTGCCAGCAGCTTGGGCCGAATCACAGATACGCAGTATTTT.

This clonotype has a count of ten or more. V and J are TRBV7-9 and TRBJ2-5; no firm D call. The V gene lost 2 bases and the J gene lost 1 base, with 8 bases spanning the gap. This CDR3 comprises 14 residues. CDR1 is SEHNR, CDR2 FQNEAQ, per germline (reference sequence). CDR3 sequence reads: CASSLRTVQETQYF. CDR3 in DNA: TGTGCCAGCAGCTTAAGAACAGTCCAAGAGACCCAGTACTTC.